This T cell receptor beta chain was found in a study of T cells in Graves' hyperthyroidism and ophthalmopathy. Every diagnosis used clinical symptoms, serum thyroxine and TRAb, thyroid ultrasound and orbital computed tomography. About this clonotype: Antigen: not known.

Trimming removed 3 bases from V and 4 bases from J; junction bases left unmatched: 7. From germline, CDR1 is DFQATT and CDR2 SNEGSKA (reference sequence). CDR3 length equals 14 residues. TCR beta CDR3 sequences were amplified from RNA transcripts. The study used the HTBI primer set for a first-round RT-PCR of the TCR CDR3. TCRdb ran MiXCR on the multiplex PCR reads and lists one entry per CDR3 protein. This sample has 85,000 to 110,000 distinct CDR3 sequences, with roughly 47% found just once. Study-level results: Also found in blood were most expanded thyroid clonotypes above 0.001. Separation of ophthalmopathy from stable hyperthyroidism was achieved by a 13 V-J model. Ophthalmopathy got predicted by the model a median roughly 6.4 months before its onset.

Specimen: blood. The clonotype comes from a man aged 40-50 years with Graves' hyperthyroidism. The chain uses TRBV20-1 and TRBJ2-5; TRBD1 matches at 8 bases. In nucleotides, the CDR3 is TGCAGTGCTAGGGGGACAGGCGGGGCAGAGACCCAGTACTTC. This encodes CSARGTGGAETQYF.